Presented here are 7 T cell receptor beta chains from one specimen sequenced in a study of T cell responses to AZD1222 COVID-19 vaccine. TCRdb's copy holds only in-frame clones and misses some; the assay was immunoSEQ multiplex PCR. The data hold roughly 100,000 clones, with roughly 80% observed a single time. The specimen was peripheral blood, collected on day 0 of AZD1222 vaccination. The receptors were sampled from an adult in good health.

Within the sample, this clone is medium-sized. This chain links TRBV13 with TRBJ2-7; the D gene is possibly TRBD2 (5 bases). Germline V gene lookup returns CDR1 PRHDT and CDR2 FYEKMQ (reference sequence). V lost 0 bases to trimming and J lost 7 bases, with 10 bases between them. The CDR3 runs to 13 residues. CDR3 nucleotides: TGTGCCAGCAGCTTAGGCCGAGGGTGGGAGCAGTACTTC. It codes for CASSLGRGWEQYF. Full variable domain (rest looked up from reference TRBV13 and TRBJ2-7): AAGVIQSPRHLIKEKRETATLKCYPIPRHDTVYWYQQGPGQDPQFLISFYEKMQSDKGSIPDRFSAQQFSDYHSELNMSSLELGDSALYFCASSLGRGWEQYFGPGTRLTVT.

The J gene is TRBJ1-3, the V gene TRBV7-9; unclear D gene. In germline, CDR1 is SEHNR, CDR2 FQNEAQ (reference sequence). The CDR3 has 16 residues. V lost 3 bases, J lost 0 bases, and 12 bases lay in between. The CDR3 is CASSFLETYSGNTIYF. The DNA for the CDR3 is TGTGCCAGCAGCTTTCTAGAAACCTACTCTGGAAACACCATATATTTT.

CDR3 sequence: CASRRATYEKAFF. The CDR3 DNA reads as TGTGCCAGTCGCCGGGCCACCTATGAGAAAGCTTTCTTT. The gene calls are TRBV19 and TRBJ1-1; D remains unclear. The germline V gene has CDR1 LNHDA and CDR2 SQIVND (reference sequence). The CDR3 length is 13 residues. V was trimmed by 8 bases and J by 9 bases, leaving 19 bases between them.

The gene calls are TRBV19 and TRBJ2-3; the D gene is possibly TRBD1 (6 bases). Looked up from germline, CDR1 is LNHDA and CDR2 is SQIVND (reference sequence). V gave up 1 base and J gave up 5 bases, with 10 bases separating them. CDR3 size: 14 residues. CDR3 region: CASSIVQGRDTQYF. The DNA of the CDR3 is TGTGCCAGTAGTATAGTGCAGGGGAGAGATACGCAGTATTTT.

The rearrangement joins TRBV6-5 to TRBJ2-4, with D tentatively TRBD1 (6 bases). CDR3 length equals 14 residues. The V end lost 9 bases, the J end lost 0 bases, and 12 bases lay between the germline ends. The germline CDR1 and CDR2 sequences are MNHEY and SVGAGI. The CDR3 is CASRDNIAKNIQYF. The CDR3 DNA reads as TGTGCCAGTCGGGACAACATAGCCAAAAACATTCAGTACTTC.

The rearrangement links TRBV19 to TRBJ1-2; D is uncertain. Germline V CDR1 and CDR2: LNHDA, SQIVND (reference sequence). The CDR3 has 13 amino acids. Deletions cut 1 base from V and 7 bases from J, with 10 bases between. The CDR3 protein is CASSIAGRGGYTF. For the CDR3, the DNA is TGTGCCAGTAGTATAGCAGGTCGGGGTGGCTACACCTTC.

J is TRBJ1-5 and V is TRBV25-1; D gene ambiguous. Germline CDR1 is MGHDK and CDR2 is SYGVNS. This CDR3 contains 15 residues. Trimming cost V 2 bases and J 2 bases, with 10 bases left between them. CDR3 loop: CASSEPGRGNQPQHF. CDR3 sequence (DNA): TGTGCCAGCAGTGAACCTGGTAGGGGCAATCAGCCCCAGCATTTT.